One and the same sample provided the 23 T cell receptor beta chains below, sequenced in a study of cytomegalovirus exposure and HLA in healthy donors. Both 60 Vbeta primers and 13 Jbeta primers went into the PCR. The data were produced by immunoSEQ multiplex PCR, yet TCRdb's version contains in-frame clones alone and is incomplete. Of about 130,000 clones in the sample, over 70% were seen once. Material for sequencing was PBMCs. These receptors originate from a man in his forties or fifties in good health and CMV-seropositive.

The rearrangement joins TRBV2 to TRBJ2-2; 13 bases match TRBD2. In germline, CDR1 is SNHLY, CDR2 FYNNEI. This CDR3 has 15 amino acids. The V segment lost 6 bases and the J segment 6 bases; nucleotides outside the gene matches: 4. The CDR3 reads CASRATSGGAGELFF. CDR3 DNA: TGTGCCAGCAGGGCCACTAGCGGGGGGGCCGGGGAGCTGTTTTTT.

This sequence joins TRBV29-1 and TRBJ2-1; 10 nucleotides align to TRBD1. V was pared by 0 bases and J by 2 bases, with 4 bases of the junction left unmatched. Germline values: CDR1 SQVTM, CDR2 ANQGSEA. The CDR3 loop spans 16 amino acids. CDR3 coding DNA: TGCAGCGTTGAAGATCTGGGGACAGGGGCCTACAATGAGCAGTTCTTC. Protein sequence: CSVEDLGTGAYNEQFF.

The chain has TRBV27 and TRBJ1-2, with TRBD1 identical over 7 bases. From germline, CDR1 is MNHEY and CDR2 SMNVEV (reference sequence). V shed 5 bases and J 3 bases; nucleotides not matched to a gene: 9. This CDR3 region has 15 residues. The CDR3 nucleotides read TGTGCCAGCAGTAAACAGGGGTCAGCTGACTATGGCTACACCTTC. Its protein is CASSKQGSADYGYTF.

This clone was picked up one time. The chain carries TRBV2 and TRBJ1-2; perhaps TRBD1 as D (6 bases). Germline V CDR1 and CDR2: SNHLY, FYNNEI. The germline V and J ends were trimmed by 4 bases and 4 bases, with 10 bases remaining between them. This CDR3 spans 13 amino acids. CDR3 region: CASSAQGSYGYTF. The DNA of the CDR3 is TGTGCCAGCAGTGCACAGGGCTCCTATGGCTACACCTTC. Based on the CDR3 plus reference TRBV2 and TRBJ1-2, the full variable domain is EPEVTQTPSHQVTQMGQEVILRCVPISNHLYFYWYRQILGQKVEFLVSFYNNEISEKSEIFDDQFSVERPDGSNFTLKIRSTKLEDSAMYFCASSAQGSYGYTFGSGTRLTVV.

The rearrangement links TRBV19 to TRBJ2-7; D may be TRBD2 (6 bases). Germline CDR1 and CDR2: LNHDA and SQIVND (reference sequence). The germline V and J ends were trimmed by 4 bases and 2 bases, with 15 bases remaining between them. The CDR3 contains 15 residues. CDR3: CASSKSGDRAYEQYF. DNA for the CDR3: TGTGCCAGTAGTAAATCGGGGGACCGGGCCTACGAGCAGTACTTC. Using reference TRBV19 and TRBJ2-7 for the parts outside the CDR3, the full variable domain is DGGITQSPKYLFRKEGQNVTLSCEQNLNHDAMYWYRQDPGQGLRLIYYSQIVNDFQKGDIAEGYSVSREKKESFPLTVTSAQKNPTAFYLCASSKSGDRAYEQYFGPGTRLTVT.

The J gene is TRBJ1-1, the V gene TRBV5-4; 8 bases line up with TRBD1. Germline V lookup: CDR1 SGHNT, CDR2 YYREEE (reference sequence). The CDR3 is 15 amino acids. V gave up 0 bases and J gave up 4 bases; unmatched junction bases: 5. CDR3: CASSLGNRGFTEAFF. In nucleotides, the CDR3 is TGTGCCAGCAGCTTGGGGAACAGGGGGTTCACTGAAGCTTTCTTT.

V is TRBV6-6 and J is TRBJ2-1, with 8 nucleotides matching TRBD2. The CDR3 contains 15 residues. Germline V gives CDR1 MNHNY, CDR2 SVGAGI (reference sequence). Unmatched junction bases numbered 10, after V lost 4 bases and J lost 8 bases. In DNA form, the CDR3 reads TGTGCCAGCAGTTTCCTCGAGCGGGGGCGCGATGAGCAGTTCTTC. Amino acids: CASSFLERGRDEQFF.

The CDR3 DNA is TGTGCCAGCAGCCTCGAGGGACAGTACTATGGCTACACCTTC. This translates into CASSLEGQYYGYTF. The chain couples TRBV21-1 to TRBJ1-2; the table's D call of TRBD1 was not tested on the DNA. TRBV21-1 is flagged as a pseudogene. This CDR3 is built from 14 residues.

This clone showed up just a few times. This chain links TRBV6-1 with TRBJ2-1; D unclear. CDR1 and CDR2 (germline): MNHNS, SASEGT. The CDR3 spans 12 residues. The ends were cut back, 4 bases at V and 7 bases at J, with 8 bases in the middle. In DNA, the CDR3 is TGTGCCAGCAGTGTTCTAGGAAATGAGCAGTTCTTC. Encoded protein: CASSVLGNEQFF.

The chain recombines TRBV19 with TRBJ1-1; no clear D. There are 13 residues in the CDR3. Germline lookup yields CDR1 LNHDA and CDR2 SQIVND (reference sequence). Trimming shortened V by 5 bases and J by 4 bases, and 11 bases separated the two germline ends. The CDR3 DNA reads TGTGCCAGTAGTCGAGGCGTTCTCACTGAAGCTTTCTTT. Translating it yields CASSRGVLTEAFF.

The genes are TRBV6-4 and TRBJ2-2; TRBD1 aligns across 8 bases. Germline loops: CDR1 MRHNA, CDR2 SNTAGT. The trim removed 0 bases at V and 4 bases at J, leaving 4 bases unmatched. The CDR3 consists of 16 residues. The CDR3 reads CASSDSAGGVTGELFF. CDR3 sequence (DNA): TGTGCCAGCAGTGACTCGGCAGGGGGCGTCACCGGGGAGCTGTTTTTT.

V usage is TRBV5-4 and J usage is TRBJ2-7; D might be TRBD2 (5 bases). Per germline, CDR1 SGHNT and CDR2 YYREEE (reference sequence). This CDR3 region has 15 residues. Deletions cut 4 bases from V and 6 bases from J, with 20 bases between. The chain's CDR3 is CASSPEAAPGTEQYF. DNA for the CDR3: TGTGCCAGCAGCCCGGAGGCGGCCCCTGGCACCGAGCAGTACTTC.

J is TRBJ1-2 and V is TRBV19; 7 bases align to TRBD1. Trimming removed 10 bases from V and 2 bases from J; junction bases left unmatched: 10. The CDR3 has 14 residues. The germline CDR1 and CDR2 sequences are LNHDA and SQIVND (reference sequence). CDR3 nucleotides: TGTGCCAACTATTGCCGGGACAGCAACTATGGCTACACCTTC. Translation gives CANYCRDSNYGYTF.

The chain has TRBV6-1 and TRBJ1-5; TRBD1 agrees at 8 bases. This CDR3 is built from 14 residues. J lost 2 bases, V lost 7 bases, and 4 bases had no gene match. Germline CDR1 reads MNHNS; CDR2 reads SASEGT. This chain's CDR3 is CASIETGGNQPQHF. CDR3 DNA: TGTGCCAGCATCGAGACAGGGGGCAATCAGCCCCAGCATTTT.

The rearrangement uses TRBV5-1 and TRBJ2-7, with a possible D match to TRBD2 (5 bases). The germline gives CDR1 SGHRS, CDR2 YFSETQ. Trimming removed 4 bases at V and 4 bases at J, with 9 bases between. The CDR3 has 12 amino acids. The CDR3 sequence is CASSLGEYEQYF. Here the CDR3 DNA reads TGCGCCAGCAGCCTCGGGGAGTACGAGCAGTACTTC.

The chain uses TRBV25-1 and TRBJ2-2; no firm D call. The V gene's germline CDR1 is MGHDK and CDR2 SYGVNS. V was pared by 2 bases and J by 1 base, with 2 bases between. This CDR3 region has 13 residues. The CDR3 spells CASSEQNTGELFF. In nucleotides, the CDR3 is TGTGCCAGCAGTGAACAGAACACCGGGGAGCTGTTTTTT.

V gene TRBV5-1 combines with J gene TRBJ1-4, with a weak D call TRBD1 (6 bases). Germline values: CDR1 SGHRS, CDR2 YFSETQ. The CDR3 totals 14 residues. V lost 2 bases and J 8 bases, leaving 13 bases between the germline ends. As DNA, the CDR3 is TGCGCCAGCAGCTTCGGACAGATGGGGGAAAAACTGTTTTTT. Translated: CASSFGQMGEKLFF.

The chain uses TRBV15 and TRBJ2-3; 7 bases fit TRBD1. The CDR3 consists of 15 residues. The V gene's germline CDR1 is LNHNV and CDR2 YYDKDF (reference sequence). V shed 0 bases, J shed 4 bases, and the junction held 4 bases outside the gene matches. The CDR3 sequence: CATSRDRGRSDTQYF. DNA for the CDR3: TGTGCCACCAGCAGAGATAGGGGGCGTTCAGATACGCAGTATTTT.

CDR3 sequence (DNA): TGTGCCAGCAGCATAGACAGGATCGGTACTGAAGCTTTCTTT. This gives the protein CASSIDRIGTEAFF. The chain couples TRBV7-9 to TRBJ1-1, with D possibly matching TRBD1 (6 bases). Trimming removed 5 bases from V and 5 bases from J, with 15 bases in between. The CDR3 contains 14 residues. Germline-derived CDR1 and CDR2 are SEHNR and FQNEAQ (reference sequence).

The chain is built from TRBV5-1 and TRBJ2-2, with 10 bases fitting TRBD2. The germline CDR1 and CDR2 sequences are SGHRS and YFSETQ. After removal of 3 bases from V and 1 base from J, the junction contained 3 bases not matched to a gene. CDR3 length equals 16 residues. In nucleotides, the CDR3 is TGCGCCAGCAGCTCCCGACTAGCGGGGAACACCGGGGAGCTGTTTTTT. Its translation: CASSSRLAGNTGELFF. The full variable domain, with the rest looked up from reference TRBV5-1 and TRBJ2-2, is KAGVTQTPRYLIKTRGQQVTLSCSPISGHRSVSWYQQTPGQGLQFLFEYFSETQRNKGNFPGRFSGRQFSNSRSEMNVSTLELGDSALYLCASSSRLAGNTGELFFGEGSRLTVL.

The rearrangement links TRBV6-6 to TRBJ1-2, with D possibly matching TRBD1 (6 bases). The CDR3 runs 14 residues. The germline V gene encodes CDR1 MNHNY and CDR2 SVGAGI (reference sequence). Trimming shortened V by 4 bases and J by 8 bases, and 17 bases separated the two germline ends. The CDR3 loop is CASSSVDRRQGYTF. In DNA, the CDR3 is TGTGCCAGCAGTTCCGTCGACAGGCGGCAGGGCTACACCTTC.

The V gene is TRBV11-3, the J gene TRBJ2-3, with a weak D call TRBD2 (5 bases). The germline V gene encodes CDR1 SGHNT and CDR2 YENEEA. The V and J ends lost 5 bases and 3 bases respectively, with 24 bases between them. The CDR3 spans 18 residues. The CDR3 DNA is TGTGCCAGCAGCCCCGGGGATCGTTGGGCCACAATGACAGATACGCAGTATTTT. This encodes CASSPGDRWATMTDTQYF.

This clone was observed a single time. As DNA, the CDR3 is TGCGCCAGCACGCAGGGTTTGGATGGGACACCCATATATTTT. Its protein product is CASTQGLDGTPIYF. The chain combines TRBV4-1 with TRBJ1-3, with D possibly being TRBD1 (6 bases). CDR3 length: 14 amino acids. V lost 7 bases, J lost 11 bases, and 21 bases lay in between. The germline V gene encodes CDR1 MGHRA and CDR2 YSYEKL.